One and the same sample provided the 2 T cell receptor beta chains below, sequenced in a study of sequential checkpoint blockade in melanoma. Treatment specified: randomized to nivolumab then ipilimumab (arm A) or the reverse (arm B). Clones were read by immunoSEQ multiplex PCR, and TCRdb kept only the in-frame ones, dropping some. The sample holds roughly 29,000 clones, 83% seen once. The sequenced sample was CD8+ T cells sorted from blood (inferred from file names), obtained from a patient given nivolumab and ipilimumab in sequence. The source of these receptors is a human donor with melanoma.

This clone showed up just a few times. V is TRBV7-8 and J is TRBJ2-3; 7 nucleotides align to TRBD1. This CDR3 has 15 residues. The J segment lost 5 bases and the V segment lost 2 bases, leaving 7 bases of the junction unmatched. CDR1 and CDR2 (germline): SGHVS, FQNEAQ. This chain's CDR3 is CASSLYRQGQDTQYF. The DNA for the CDR3 is TGTGCCAGCAGCTTATACCGACAGGGACAAGATACGCAGTATTTT.

Only one count was recorded for this clone. The junction departs from germline at one end; a sequencing error may be responsible. Other DNA variants within this sample encode the same CDR3. CDR3 loop: CAWSKSGRLGETQYF. In DNA form, the CDR3 reads TGTGCCTGGAGTAAAAGCGGGAGGCTAGGAGAGACTCAGTACTTC. The rearrangement joins TRBV30 to TRBJ2-5; 9 nucleotides line up with TRBD2. This CDR3 region has 15 residues. In germline, CDR1 is GTSNPN, CDR2 SVGIG (reference sequence).